The source of this T cell receptor (beta chain) is a study of blood T cell repertoires in COVID-19. Cohort allocation depended upon clinical history that participants reported. V lost 4 bases, J lost 13 bases, and 17 bases lay in between. The CDR3 is 14 amino acids. Germline CDR1 and CDR2: MNHEY and SVGAGI. Measured with immunoSEQ multiplex PCR; TCRdb has only the in-frame clones, and not every one. The sample has under 400,000 clones, around 85% seen once. The source material was PBMCs or T cells enriched from blood (not recorded which). V is TRBV6-5 and J is TRBJ1-6, with D tentatively TRBD1 (6 bases). This TCR was sampled from a woman in her thirties or forties with acute COVID-19. In nucleotides, the CDR3 is TGTGCCAGCAGTTGGGACACCGGAGTACTGCCCCTCCACTTT. It codes for CASSWDTGVLPLHF.